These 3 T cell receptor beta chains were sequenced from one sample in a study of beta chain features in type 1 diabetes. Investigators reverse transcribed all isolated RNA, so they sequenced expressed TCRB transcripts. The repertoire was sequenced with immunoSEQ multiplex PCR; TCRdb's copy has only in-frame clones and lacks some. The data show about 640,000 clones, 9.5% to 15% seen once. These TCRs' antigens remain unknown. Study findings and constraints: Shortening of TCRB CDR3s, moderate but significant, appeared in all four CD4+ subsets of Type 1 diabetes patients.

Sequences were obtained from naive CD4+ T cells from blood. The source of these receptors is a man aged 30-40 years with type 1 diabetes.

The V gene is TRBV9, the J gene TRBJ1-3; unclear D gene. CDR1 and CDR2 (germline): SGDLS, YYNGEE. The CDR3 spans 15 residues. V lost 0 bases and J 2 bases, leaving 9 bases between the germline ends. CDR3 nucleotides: TGTGCCAGCAGCGTAGGGTGGGGTCCTGGAAACACCATATATTTT. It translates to CASSVGWGPGNTIYF.

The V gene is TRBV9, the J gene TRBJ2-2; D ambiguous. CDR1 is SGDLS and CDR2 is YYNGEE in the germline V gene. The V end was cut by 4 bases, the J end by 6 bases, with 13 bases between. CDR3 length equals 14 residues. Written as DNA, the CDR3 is TGTGCCAGCAGCCAGGTCCCGGATGCCGGGGAGCTGTTTTTT. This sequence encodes CASSQVPDAGELFF.

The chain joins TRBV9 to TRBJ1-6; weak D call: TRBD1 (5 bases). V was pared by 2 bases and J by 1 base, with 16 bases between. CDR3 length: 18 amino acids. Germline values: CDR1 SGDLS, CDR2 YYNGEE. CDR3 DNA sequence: TGTGCCAGCAGCGTTACTGAGGGGACGGGGTCCTATAATTCACCCCTCCACTTT. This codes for CASSVTEGTGSYNSPLHF.